Presented here are 20 T cell receptor beta chains from one specimen sequenced in a study of blood T cell dynamics during melanoma immunotherapy. Produced via immunoSEQ multiplex PCR; TCRdb's table is partial and in-frame only. Of some 15,000 clones in the sample, approximately 84% were seen once. The time point here: pre-treatment baseline. This material consisted of blood, taken from a patient treated with checkpoint blockade. The receptors come from a human donor with melanoma.

The rearrangement uses TRBV28 and TRBJ2-2, with D perhaps assigned TRBD1 or TRBD2 (5 bases each). CDR1 and CDR2 (germline): MDHEN, SYDVKM. V was trimmed by 1 base and J by 4 bases, leaving 13 bases between them. CDR3 length: 16 amino acids. The CDR3, as DNA: TGTGCCAGCAGTTTATATGGGGGTTCGGCCACCGGGGAGCTGTTTTTT. Protein sequence: CASSLYGGSATGELFF. The full variable domain, rest sourced from reference TRBV28 and TRBJ2-2, is DVKVTQSSRYLVKRTGEKVFLECVQDMDHENMFWYRQDPGLGLRLIYFSYDVKMKEKGDIPEGYSVSREKKERFSLILESASTNQTSMYLCASSLYGGSATGELFFGEGSRLTVL.

The V gene is TRBV19, the J gene TRBJ1-1; D gene ambiguous. V lost 5 bases and J 7 bases, leaving 20 bases between the germline ends. The CDR3 spans 15 residues. Germline lookup yields CDR1 LNHDA and CDR2 SQIVND (reference sequence). The CDR3 coding sequence is TGTGCCAGTAGTCTCGGAGGCTCCCGCGGCCTTGAAGCTTTCTTT. This encodes CASSLGGSRGLEAFF.

This rearrangement joins TRBV19 to TRBJ2-5; 7 bases match TRBD1. The J call may not be correct, given that the DNA end is closer to TRBJ2-7. There are 14 residues in the CDR3. CDR1 is LNHDA, CDR2 SQIVND, per germline (reference sequence). CDR3 residues: CASSAGQVSYEQYF. CDR3 DNA sequence: TGTGCCAGTAGTGCCGGACAGGTCTCCTACGAGCAGTACTTC.

This chain uses TRBV19 with TRBJ1-1; 8 bases align to TRBD1. V trimming: 5 bases; J trimming: 0 bases; junction bases outside the gene matches: 2. CDR3 length: 14 amino acids. The germline V gene encodes CDR1 LNHDA and CDR2 SQIVND (reference sequence). The DNA for the CDR3 is TGTGCCAGTAGTCAGACAGGGGTGAACACTGAAGCTTTCTTT. Its translation is CASSQTGVNTEAFF.

This chain links TRBV21-1 with TRBJ2-5; no check of the table's D call, TRBD2, against the DNA was made. TRBV21-1 is a listed pseudogene. The CDR3 extends over 17 amino acids. The DNA for the CDR3 is TGTGCCAGCAGCAAATGTGTCACTAGCTGCCACCAAGAGACCCAGTACTTC. Its protein product is CASSKCVTSCHQETQYF.

CDR3 bases: TGTGCCAGCAGCACGGGACCTACATGGGGTGATGAAAAACTGTTTTTT. Its translation: CASSTGPTWGDEKLFF. The rearrangement joins TRBV7-6 to TRBJ1-4; D is perhaps TRBD1 (5 bases). The CDR3 is 16 residues long. V was cut by 5 bases and J by 6 bases, with 19 bases left in between. Germline V gene sequence: CDR1 SGHVS, CDR2 FNYEAQ.

This chain uses TRBV10-3 with TRBJ2-1; 10 bases map to TRBD2. CDR3 size: 15 residues. J gave up 8 bases and V 3 bases, and 7 bases lay outside the gene matches. The germline gives CDR1 ENHRY, CDR2 SYGVKD. CDR3 nucleotide sequence: TGTGCCATCAGTGACACAGCGGGGGGGGGCGATGAGCAGTTCTTC. It codes for CAISDTAGGGDEQFF.

This chain uses TRBV4-3 with TRBJ2-7; 7 bases agree with TRBD2. This CDR3 contains 17 residues. Germline lookup yields CDR1 LGHNA and CDR2 YSLEER. The V and J ends lost 1 base and 3 bases, in that order; junction bases with no gene match: 12. In nucleotides, the CDR3 is TGCGCCAGCAGCCAAGCCCTTACTAGCGAGAGGGGCTACGAGCAGTACTTC. Its protein is CASSQALTSERGYEQYF.

The V call is TRBV11-2, the J call TRBJ2-6, with a possible D match to TRBD2 (5 bases). From germline, CDR1 is SGHAT and CDR2 FQNNGV. Trimming cost V 5 bases and J 2 bases, with 7 bases left between them. CDR3 length: 14 residues. The CDR3 bases are TGTGCCAGCAGCCCTAGCCCTGGGGCCAACGTCCTGACTTTC. Protein product: CASSPSPGANVLTF.

The chain has TRBV28 and TRBJ2-5; D unclear. Germline V gene sequence: CDR1 MDHEN, CDR2 SYDVKM. This CDR3 is 18 amino acids long. V gave up 1 base and J gave up 5 bases, with 23 bases separating them. CDR3 coding DNA: TGTGCCAGCAGTTTATTGGCCCACGGTCCCCGCAATGAGGAGACCCAGTACTTC. This gives the protein CASSLLAHGPRNEETQYF.

This sequence joins TRBV27 and TRBJ1-1; 10 nucleotides match TRBD1. This CDR3 is built from 17 residues. The germline CDR1 and CDR2 sequences are MNHEY and SMNVEV (reference sequence). Losses at the gene ends were 6 bases for V and 3 bases for J; bases not matched to a gene: 13. As DNA, the CDR3 is TGTGCCAGCAGCTTTTATTCGACAGGGGGCGCGTACACTGAAGCTTTCTTT. It yields the protein CASSFYSTGGAYTEAFF.

The chain links TRBV6-1 to TRBJ2-1; 10 bases line up with TRBD2. This CDR3 has 14 amino acids. The germline CDR1 and CDR2 sequences are MNHNS and SASEGT. J was trimmed by 6 bases and V by 6 bases; bases with no gene match: 5. CDR3 residues: CASRESGGGNEQFF. DNA of the CDR3: TGTGCCAGCAGGGAGAGCGGGGGGGGCAATGAGCAGTTCTTC.

This clone was counted between two and nine times. V gene TRBV2 combines with J gene TRBJ1-6; TRBD1 matches at 9 bases. CDR1 and CDR2 (germline): SNHLY, FYNNEI. This CDR3 has 12 amino acids. With V trimmed by 6 bases and J by 15 bases, 6 bases remained unmatched. The CDR3 region has the DNA TGTGCCAGCAGGGGACAGGGCCATCACCTCCACTTT. Amino acids: CASRGQGHHLHF.

V usage is TRBV7-3 and J usage is TRBJ1-1; no definite D call. There are 13 residues in the CDR3. CDR1 is SGHTA and CDR2 is FQGTGA in the germline V gene. Trimming pared 1 base from V and 4 bases from J, leaving 7 bases between. The CDR3 nucleotides read TGTGCCAGCAGCTTAAAGTTCGGCACTGAAGCTTTCTTT. This gives the protein CASSLKFGTEAFF.

The rearrangement links TRBV19 to TRBJ1-5, with TRBD1 matching over 9 bases. Looked up from germline, CDR1 is LNHDA and CDR2 is SQIVND (reference sequence). The V gene end was trimmed by 0 bases and the J gene end by 5 bases; junction bases not matched to a gene: 11. This CDR3 region has 18 residues. CDR3 coding DNA: TGTGCCAGTAGTATAGATCCACAGGGGGCGCATCTCTATCAGCCCCAGCATTTT. Its translation is CASSIDPQGAHLYQPQHF.

This chain connects TRBV5-1 to TRBJ1-5; TRBD1 agrees at 7 bases. V gave up 4 bases and J gave up 4 bases; unmatched junction bases: 5. The CDR3 totals 14 residues. From germline, CDR1 is SGHRS and CDR2 YFSETQ. The CDR3 sequence is CASSRGQQNQPQHF. The CDR3 DNA follows: TGCGCCAGCAGCAGGGGACAGCAAAATCAGCCCCAGCATTTT.

The chain uses TRBV6-5 and TRBJ1-2; the match to TRBD1 covers 8 bases. The CDR3 extends over 14 amino acids. V shed 2 bases and J 6 bases; nucleotides not matched to a gene: 5. Per germline, CDR1 MNHEY and CDR2 SVGAGI. The CDR3 DNA follows: TGTGCCAGCAGTTACGGACAGGGTTTAAATGGCTACACCTTC. Residues: CASSYGQGLNGYTF.

J is TRBJ1-1 and V is TRBV2; D unclear. V was cut by 6 bases and J by 1 base, with 12 bases left in between. Germline CDR1 is SNHLY and CDR2 is FYNNEI. The CDR3 extends over 14 amino acids. CDR3 protein: CASRPFMGNTEAFF. The CDR3 region has the DNA TGTGCCAGCAGACCCTTCATGGGGAACACTGAAGCTTTCTTT. Based on the CDR3 plus reference TRBV2 and TRBJ1-1, the full variable domain is EPEVTQTPSHQVTQMGQEVILRCVPISNHLYFYWYRQILGQKVEFLVSFYNNEISEKSEIFDDQFSVERPDGSNFTLKIRSTKLEDSAMYFCASRPFMGNTEAFFGQGTRLTVV.

V gene TRBV28 combines with J gene TRBJ2-5, with 7 bases identical to TRBD1. From germline, CDR1 is MDHEN and CDR2 SYDVKM. Trimming took 5 bases from V and 5 from J; bases not matched to a gene: 8. The CDR3 consists of 14 residues. This CDR3 reads CASSPTGTVETQYF. The CDR3 DNA reads as TGTGCCAGCAGTCCGACAGGGACGGTGGAGACCCAGTACTTC.

The chain joins TRBV30 to TRBJ2-7, with a weak D call TRBD1 (6 bases). The ends were cut back, 8 bases at V and 2 bases at J, with 13 bases in the middle. The CDR3 contains 12 residues. Germline CDR1 GTSNPN, CDR2 SVGIG (reference sequence). In DNA, the CDR3 is TGTGCCGGGGGCAGGTGGACCTACGAGCAGTACTTC. As protein: CAGGRWTYEQYF.